The clone carrying this TCR beta chain was counted only a few times. The germline gene is not matched at one end of the junction; a read error may be the cause. Via MiXCR, TCRdb re-called the RT-PCR reads, giving one row per CDR3 protein. The table has some 800,000 distinct CDR3 sequences, 21% seen once. The CDR3 loop spans 12 amino acids. Germline values: CDR1 DFQATT, CDR2 SNEGSKA (reference sequence). This entry belongs to a study of response to subunit inactivated influenza vaccine. The TCR originated in a man over 45 who received an inactivated influenza vaccine. The specimen was PBMCs from blood, collected 5 to 6 days after vaccination. The chain carries TRBV20-1 and TRBJ1-1, with D perhaps TRBD1 (6 bases). This CDR3 is CSASFRDTEAFF. The CDR3 nucleotides are TGCAGTGCTAGCTTCCGGGACACAGAAGCTTTCTTT.